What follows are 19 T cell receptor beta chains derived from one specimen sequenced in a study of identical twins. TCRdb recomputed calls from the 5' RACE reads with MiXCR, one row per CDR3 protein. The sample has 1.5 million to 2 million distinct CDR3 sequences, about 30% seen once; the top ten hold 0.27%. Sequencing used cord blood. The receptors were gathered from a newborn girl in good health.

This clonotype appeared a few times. This CDR3 reads CASSSPLGRAQETQYF. The CDR3, as DNA: TGTGCCAGCAGCTCCCCCCTTGGGCGGGCCCAAGAGACCCAGTACTTC. The J gene is TRBJ2-5, the V gene TRBV4-2; weak D call: TRBD2 (5 bases). V shed 5 bases and J shed 1 base, with 17 bases lying between them. CDR3 length: 16 residues. CDR1 is LGHNA and CDR2 is YNFKEQ in the germline V gene.

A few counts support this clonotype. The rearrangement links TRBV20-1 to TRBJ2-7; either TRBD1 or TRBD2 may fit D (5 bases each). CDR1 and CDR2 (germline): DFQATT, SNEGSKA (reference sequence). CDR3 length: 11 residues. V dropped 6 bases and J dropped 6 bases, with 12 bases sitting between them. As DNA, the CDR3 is TGCAGTGCCGGGACCCCCCTCGAGCAGTACTTC. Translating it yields CSAGTPLEQYF.

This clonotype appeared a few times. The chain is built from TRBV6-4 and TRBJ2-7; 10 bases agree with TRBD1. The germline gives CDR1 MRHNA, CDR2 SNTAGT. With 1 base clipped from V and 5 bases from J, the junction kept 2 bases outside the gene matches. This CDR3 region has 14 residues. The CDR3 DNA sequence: TGTGCCAGCAGTGACTACGGGACAGGGGACGAGCAGTACTTC. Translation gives CASSDYGTGDEQYF.

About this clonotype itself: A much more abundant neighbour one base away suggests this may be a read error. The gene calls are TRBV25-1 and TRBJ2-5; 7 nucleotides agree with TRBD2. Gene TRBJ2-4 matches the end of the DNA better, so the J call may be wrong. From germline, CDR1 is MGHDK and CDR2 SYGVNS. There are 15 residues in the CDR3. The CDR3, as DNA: TGTGCCAGCAGTGGCAGCGGGACTGGGGAAAGCATTCAGTACTTC. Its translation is CASSGSGTGESIQYF.

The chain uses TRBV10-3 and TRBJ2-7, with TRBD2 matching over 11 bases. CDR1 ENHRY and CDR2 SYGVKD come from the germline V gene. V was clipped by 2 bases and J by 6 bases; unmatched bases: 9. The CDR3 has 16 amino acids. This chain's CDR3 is CAISEVGGLAGGEQYF. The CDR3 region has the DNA TGTGCCATCAGTGAGGTCGGAGGACTAGCGGGCGGCGAGCAGTACTTC.

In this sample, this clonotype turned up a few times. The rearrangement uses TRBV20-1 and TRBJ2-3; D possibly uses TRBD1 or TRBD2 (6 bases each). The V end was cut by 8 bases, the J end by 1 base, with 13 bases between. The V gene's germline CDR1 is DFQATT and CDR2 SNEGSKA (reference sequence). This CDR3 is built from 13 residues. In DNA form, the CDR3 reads TGCAGTCTGGCTAGGGGGGGCACAGATACGCAGTATTTT. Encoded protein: CSLARGGTDTQYF.

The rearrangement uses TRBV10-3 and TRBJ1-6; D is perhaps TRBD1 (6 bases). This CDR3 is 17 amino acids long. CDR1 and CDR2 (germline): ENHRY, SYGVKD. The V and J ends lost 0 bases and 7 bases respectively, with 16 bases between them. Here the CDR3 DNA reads TGTGCCATCAGTGAGTCTGGAGGACAGACAATAAATTCACCCCTCCACTTT. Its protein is CAISESGGQTINSPLHF.

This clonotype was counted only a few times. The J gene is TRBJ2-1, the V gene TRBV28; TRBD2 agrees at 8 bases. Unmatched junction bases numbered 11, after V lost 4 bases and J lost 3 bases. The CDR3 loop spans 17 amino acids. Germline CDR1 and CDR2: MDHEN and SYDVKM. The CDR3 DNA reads TGTGCCAGCAGTTCCCCCGGGGGGGGATGGCTCTACAATGAGCAGTTCTTC. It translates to CASSSPGGGWLYNEQFF.

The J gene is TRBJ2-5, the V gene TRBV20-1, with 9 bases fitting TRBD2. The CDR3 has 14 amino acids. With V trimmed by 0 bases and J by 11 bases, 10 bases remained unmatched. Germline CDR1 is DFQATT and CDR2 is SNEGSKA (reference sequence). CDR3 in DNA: TGCAGTGCTAGAGATCAAGGTAGCGGGAGTGAGCAGTACTTC. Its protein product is CSARDQGSGSEQYF.

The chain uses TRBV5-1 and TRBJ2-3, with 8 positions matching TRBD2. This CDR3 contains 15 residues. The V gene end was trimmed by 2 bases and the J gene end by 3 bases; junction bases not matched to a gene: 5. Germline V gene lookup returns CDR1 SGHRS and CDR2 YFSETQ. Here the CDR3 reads CASSFGRAGTDTQYF. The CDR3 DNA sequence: TGCGCCAGCAGCTTCGGGAGGGCCGGAACAGATACGCAGTATTTT.

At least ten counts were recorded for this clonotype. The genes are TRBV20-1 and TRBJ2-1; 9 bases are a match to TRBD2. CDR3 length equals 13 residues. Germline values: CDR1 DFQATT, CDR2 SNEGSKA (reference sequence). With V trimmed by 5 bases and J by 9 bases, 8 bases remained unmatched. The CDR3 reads CSAPRTSVGEQFF. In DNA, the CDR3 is TGCAGTGCTCCCAGGACTAGCGTAGGTGAGCAGTTCTTC.

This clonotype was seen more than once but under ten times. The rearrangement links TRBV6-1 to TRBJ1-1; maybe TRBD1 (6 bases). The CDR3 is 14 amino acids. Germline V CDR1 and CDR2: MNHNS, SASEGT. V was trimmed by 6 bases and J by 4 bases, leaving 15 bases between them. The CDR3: CASRNRVWSTEAFF. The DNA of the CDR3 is TGTGCCAGCAGGAACAGGGTTTGGAGCACTGAAGCTTTCTTT.

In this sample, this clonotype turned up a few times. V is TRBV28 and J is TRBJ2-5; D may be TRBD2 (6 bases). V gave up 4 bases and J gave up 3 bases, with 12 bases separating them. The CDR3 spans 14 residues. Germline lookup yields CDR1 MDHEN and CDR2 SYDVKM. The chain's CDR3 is CASSSWDWKETQYF. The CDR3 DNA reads TGTGCCAGCAGTTCGTGGGACTGGAAAGAGACCCAGTACTTC.

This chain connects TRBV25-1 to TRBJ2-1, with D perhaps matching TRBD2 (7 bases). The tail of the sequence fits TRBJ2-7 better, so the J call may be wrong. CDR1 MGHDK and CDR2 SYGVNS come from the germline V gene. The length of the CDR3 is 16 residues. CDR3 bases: TGTGCCAGCAGTGATATAGGGGGGGCCACCTACAATGAGCAGTACTTC. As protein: CASSDIGGATYNEQYF.

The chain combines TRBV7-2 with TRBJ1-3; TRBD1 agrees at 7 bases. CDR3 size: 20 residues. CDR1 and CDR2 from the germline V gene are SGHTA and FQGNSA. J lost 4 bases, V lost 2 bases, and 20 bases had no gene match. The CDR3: CASSLKVGQVVLSGGNTIYF. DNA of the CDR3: TGTGCCAGCAGCTTAAAGGTCGGACAGGTCGTACTTAGCGGGGGAAACACCATATATTTT.

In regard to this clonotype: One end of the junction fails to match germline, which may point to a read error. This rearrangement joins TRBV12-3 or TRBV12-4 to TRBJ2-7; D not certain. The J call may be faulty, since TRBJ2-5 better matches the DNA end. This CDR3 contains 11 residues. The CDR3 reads CAGSLRETQYF. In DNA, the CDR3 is TGTGCCGGCAGTCTCCGGGAGACCCAGTACTTC.

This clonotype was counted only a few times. Written as DNA, the CDR3 is TGTGCCAGCAGCCCCCCAGGGGTACACAATGAGCAGTTCTTC. Its protein product is CASSPPGVHNEQFF. The V gene is TRBV7-9, the J gene TRBJ2-1, with D possibly being TRBD1 (6 bases). The V and J ends lost 5 bases and 5 bases respectively, with 13 bases between them. The CDR3 runs to 14 residues. Germline CDR1 and CDR2: SEHNR and FQNEAQ (reference sequence).

The CDR3 protein is CASSQVGLAGARSYNEQFF. DNA of the CDR3: TGCGCCAGCAGCCAAGTCGGACTAGCGGGGGCTCGCTCCTACAATGAGCAGTTCTTC. V usage is TRBV4-1 and J usage is TRBJ2-1; TRBD2 aligns across 13 bases. V lost 1 base to trimming and J lost 0 bases; unmatched junction nucleotides: 6. This CDR3 region has 19 residues. Per germline, CDR1 MGHRA and CDR2 YSYEKL.

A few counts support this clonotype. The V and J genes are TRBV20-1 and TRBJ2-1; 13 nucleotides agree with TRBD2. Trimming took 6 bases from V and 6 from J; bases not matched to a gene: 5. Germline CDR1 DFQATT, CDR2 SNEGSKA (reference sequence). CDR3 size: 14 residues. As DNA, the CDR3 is TGCAGTGCGCCCGGGACTAGCGGGACCAATGAGCAGTTCTTC. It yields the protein CSAPGTSGTNEQFF.